The rows below give T cell receptor beta chains drawn from one sample of a study of blood T cell repertoires in COVID-19. Profiling relied on immunoSEQ multiplex PCR, and the TCRdb table lists in-frame clones only, not all of them. The sample carries about 260,000 clones, around nine tenths recorded once. The sample comprised peripheral blood. The receptor source for this set is a young man with active or convalescent COVID-19. The CDR3 runs from the conserved cysteine through the conserved F or W. The D gene is left open where the match is weak. Not every row has a clone size; where given, it reads once, few, many or a size class.

clone size | J gene | D gene | V gene | CDR3 DNA | CDR3 protein
NA | TRBJ2-7 | NA | TRBV5-1 | TGCGCCAGCAGCTTAGACATAGAACCCTACGAGCAGTACTTC | CASSLDIEPYEQYF
NA | TRBJ1-4 | NA | TRBV11-2 | TGTGCCAGCAGCATCCGGGGTATGACTAATGAAAAACTGTTTTTT | CASSIRGMTNEKLFF
NA | TRBJ2-1 | NA | TRBV20-1 | TGCAGTGCTAGGAGAATTGATGAGCAGTTCTTC | CSARRIDEQFF
NA | TRBJ1-2 | NA | TRBV11-2 | TGTGCCAGCAGCTTGGCAGGGGCGGGCTATGGCTACACCTTC | CASSLAGAGYGYTF
once | TRBJ1-2 | TRBD1 | TRBV12-3/TRBV12-4 | TGTGCCAGCGGAGCCGGGACAGGGGTCGGCTACACCTTC | CASGAGTGVGYTF
NA | TRBJ2-1 | TRBD1 | TRBV9 | TGTGCCAGCAGCGTAGCTGGGACAGAGTACAATGAGCAGTTCTTC | CASSVAGTEYNEQFF
NA | TRBJ2-2 | NA | TRBV28 | TGTGCCAGCAGTCTCCGGACCGGGGAGCTGTTTTTT | CASSLRTGELFF
NA | TRBJ1-6 | TRBD1 | TRBV18 | TGTGCCAGCTCGCAACAGGGGAGAGACAATTCACCCCTCCACTTT | CASSQQGRDNSPLHF
NA | TRBJ2-1 | NA | TRBV10-3 | TGTGCCATCAGTGAGACGGCTCTTCGGGATGAGCAGTTCTTC | CAISETALRDEQFF
many | TRBJ1-3 | NA | TRBV13 | TGTGCCAGCAGCCACCAGGCTGGAAACACCATATATTTT | CASSHQAGNTIYF
NA | TRBJ2-2 | TRBD1 | TRBV6-1 | TGTGCCAGCAGTGAGGGACAGGGCCAAAACACCGGGGAGCTGTTTTTT | CASSEGQGQNTGELFF
NA | TRBJ1-4 | NA | TRBV5-1 | TGCGCCAGCAGCTTGGGGACCCTCGGGGATCGGGAAAAACTGTTTTTT | CASSLGTLGDREKLFF
NA | TRBJ2-7 | NA | TRBV7-2 | TGTGCCAGCAGCTCCCTAATCCAAAAATACGAGCAGTACTTC | CASSSLIQKYEQYF
NA | TRBJ2-3 | TRBD2 | TRBV18 | TGTGCCAGCTCACCTATTCTGGCGGGGGGCAGCACAGATACGCAGTATTTT | CASSPILAGGSTDTQYF
NA | TRBJ2-1 | NA | TRBV4-2 | TGTGCCAGCAGCCAAGATATTCAGGACAATGAGCAGTTCTTC | CASSQDIQDNEQFF
NA | TRBJ2-7 | TRBD1 | TRBV6-5 | TGTGCCAGCAGGAGGGACAGGGGGCCTGGCGAGCAGTACTTC | CASRRDRGPGEQYF
NA | TRBJ2-7 | NA | TRBV5-1 | TGCGCCAGCAGCAGCTCGGTGCCGGGATACTACGAGCAGTACTTC | CASSSSVPGYYEQYF
NA | TRBJ2-3 | NA | TRBV13 | TGTGCCAGCAGCTGGACTAGCACAGATACGCAGTATTTT | CASSWTSTDTQYF
NA | TRBJ1-1 | NA | TRBV7-2 | TGTGCCAGCAGCTTATTGCGGGGGAACACTGAAGCTTTCTTT | CASSLLRGNTEAFF
NA | TRBJ2-7 | TRBD1 | TRBV5-6 | TGTGCCAGCAGCTTGGGGACAGGGGCCGCCGAGCAGTACTTC | CASSLGTGAAEQYF
NA | TRBJ2-7 | NA | TRBV5-1 | TGCGCCAGCAGCTGGGGCGGGGTGGACTACTCCTACGAGCAGTACTTC | CASSWGGVDYSYEQYF
NA | TRBJ2-3 | TRBD2 | TRBV7-2 | TGTGCCAGCAGCAAAGGGACTAGCGGGGGGAGGACAGATACGCAGTATTTT | CASSKGTSGGRTDTQYF
NA | TRBJ2-7 | TRBD1 | TRBV19 | TGTGCCAGTAGTAAAGACAGGGTAAGGGCCTACGAGCAGTACTTC | CASSKDRVRAYEQYF
NA | TRBJ2-7 | NA | TRBV7-9 | TGTGCCAGCAGCTTAGGCGTTACGGCCAGGTCCTACGAGCAGTACTTC | CASSLGVTARSYEQYF
NA | TRBJ1-1 | NA | TRBV14 | TGTGCCAGCAGCCAAGCTCAGGCAGCTTCCACTGAAGCTTTCTTT | CASSQAQAASTEAFF
NA | TRBJ2-7 | TRBD1 | TRBV4-1 | TGCGCCAGCAGCCAAGCCCCGACAGGGGCCTCCTACGAGCAGTACTTC | CASSQAPTGASYEQYF
NA | TRBJ1-1 | TRBD1 | TRBV10-1 | TGCGCCACGCGATTCCCTTTCAATGGTACCCGAACTGACAGGGTGACTGAAGCTTTCTTT | CATRFPFNGTRTDRVTEAFF
NA | TRBJ2-3 | NA | TRBV4-1 | TGCGCCAGCAGCCAGAGGCATATAACTGGGACAGATACGCAGTATTTT | CASSQRHITGTDTQYF
NA | TRBJ2-1 | NA | TRBV7-8 | TGTGCCAGCAGCCTAAATCCGGGGAGCTCCTACAATGAGCAGTTCTTC | CASSLNPGSSYNEQFF
NA | TRBJ2-2 | TRBD2 | TRBV5-1 | TGCGCCAGCAGCTTCCTAGCGGGGGGAATCACCGGGGAGCTGTTTTTT | CASSFLAGGITGELFF
once | TRBJ1-1 | NA | TRBV5-6 | TGTGCCAGCAGCACGGGACTTGTCACTGAAGCTTTCTTT | CASSTGLVTEAFF
NA | TRBJ1-1 | TRBD1 | TRBV19 | TGTGCCAGTAGGCACCGGGACAGGAACACTGAAGCTTTCTTT | CASRHRDRNTEAFF
NA | TRBJ2-7 | NA | TRBV5-4 | TGTGCCAGCAGCTTTGGAGGGGAGCAGTACTTC | CASSFGGEQYF
NA | TRBJ1-3 | TRBD1 | TRBV11-3 | TGTGCCAGCAGCTTAGATCTGAGGACAGGGCTGCCGGGGGCTGGAAACACCATATATTTT | CASSLDLRTGLPGAGNTIYF
NA | TRBJ2-7 | NA | TRBV5-4 | TGTGCCAGCAGCCCTGACCGGGTCGAGCAGTACTTC | CASSPDRVEQYF
NA | TRBJ1-3 | NA | TRBV6-7 | TGTGCCAGCAGTTACAACGGGTTAGCTGGAAACACCATATATTTT | CASSYNGLAGNTIYF
NA | TRBJ2-7 | TRBD1 | TRBV6-5 | TGTGCCAGCAGTCCCCGGGACAGACTCCGGGAGCAGTACTTC | CASSPRDRLREQYF
NA | TRBJ2-2 | TRBD2 | TRBV13 | TGTGCCAGCAGCCCGGGACTAGCGGGGGGAAGGGAGCTGTTTTTT | CASSPGLAGGRELFF
NA | TRBJ2-7 | NA | TRBV27 | TGTGCCAGCAGTTTAGTGGCTGGACAGAACTACGAGCAGTACTTC | CASSLVAGQNYEQYF
NA | TRBJ2-5 | TRBD2 | TRBV7-3 | TGTGCCAGCAGCTTCGGGGAGGGAGAGACCCAGTACTTC | CASSFGEGETQYF
NA | TRBJ1-6 | NA | TRBV7-9 | TGTGCCAGCAGCTTATCCCGGAGCCTTAATTCACCCCTCCACTTT | CASSLSRSLNSPLHF
NA | TRBJ1-5 | NA | TRBV15 | TGTGCCACCAGCAGAGATTTTGCGGGAGGACAGCCCCAGCATTTT | CATSRDFAGGQPQHF
NA | TRBJ2-7 | TRBD1 | TRBV5-1 | TGCGCCAGCAGCCCCCTGGCATCCCGGACAGGCTACGAGCAGTACTTC | CASSPLASRTGYEQYF